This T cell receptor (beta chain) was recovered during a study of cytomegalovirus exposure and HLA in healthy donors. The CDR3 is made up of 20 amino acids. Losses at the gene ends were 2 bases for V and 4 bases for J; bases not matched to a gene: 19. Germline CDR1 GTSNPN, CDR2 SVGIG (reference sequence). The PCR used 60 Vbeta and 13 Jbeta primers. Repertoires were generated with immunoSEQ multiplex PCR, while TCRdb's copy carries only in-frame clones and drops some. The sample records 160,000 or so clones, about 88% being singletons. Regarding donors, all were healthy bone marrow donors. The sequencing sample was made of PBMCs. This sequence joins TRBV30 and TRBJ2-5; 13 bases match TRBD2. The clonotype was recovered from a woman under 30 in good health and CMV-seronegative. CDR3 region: CAWSQRFGLAGANPSETQYF. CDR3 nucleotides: TGTGCCTGGAGTCAACGGTTTGGACTAGCGGGGGCCAACCCTTCAGAGACCCAGTACTTC.